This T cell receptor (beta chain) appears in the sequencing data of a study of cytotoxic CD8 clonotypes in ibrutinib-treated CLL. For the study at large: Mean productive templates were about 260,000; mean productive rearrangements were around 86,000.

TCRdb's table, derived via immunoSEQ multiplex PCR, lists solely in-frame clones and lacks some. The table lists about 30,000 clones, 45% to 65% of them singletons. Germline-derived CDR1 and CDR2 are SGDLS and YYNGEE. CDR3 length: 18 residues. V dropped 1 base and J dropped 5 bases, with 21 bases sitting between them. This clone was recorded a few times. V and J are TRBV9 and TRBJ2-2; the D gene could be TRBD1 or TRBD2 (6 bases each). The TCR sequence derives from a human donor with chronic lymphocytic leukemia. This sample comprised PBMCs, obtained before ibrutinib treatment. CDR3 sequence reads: CASSVRPGALIRTGELFF. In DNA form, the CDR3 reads TGTGCCAGCAGCGTACGTCCGGGGGCCCTAATTCGGACCGGGGAGCTGTTTTTT.